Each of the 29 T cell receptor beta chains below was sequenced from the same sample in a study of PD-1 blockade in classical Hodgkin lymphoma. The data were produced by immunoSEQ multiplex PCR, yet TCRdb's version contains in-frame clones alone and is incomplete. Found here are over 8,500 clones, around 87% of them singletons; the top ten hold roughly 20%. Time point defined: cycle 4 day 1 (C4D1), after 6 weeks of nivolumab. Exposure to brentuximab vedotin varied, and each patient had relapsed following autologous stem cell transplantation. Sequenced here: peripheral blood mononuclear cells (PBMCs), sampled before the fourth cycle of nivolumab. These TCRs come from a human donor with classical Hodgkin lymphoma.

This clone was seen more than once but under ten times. The DNA of the CDR3 is TGTGCTAGTGACACCTCCGGGACAGGGGATAATCAGCCCCAGCATTTT. This codes for CASDTSGTGDNQPQHF. The chain links TRBV12-5 to TRBJ1-5; 10 nucleotides match TRBD1. Trimming cost V 7 bases and J 4 bases; bases outside gene matches: 10. Per germline, CDR1 LGHNT and CDR2 FRNRAP. The CDR3 is 16 residues long.

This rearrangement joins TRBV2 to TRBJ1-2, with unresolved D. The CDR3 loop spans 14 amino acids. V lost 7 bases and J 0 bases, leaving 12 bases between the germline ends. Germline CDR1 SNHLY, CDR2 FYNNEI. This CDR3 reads CASNRQRANYGYTF. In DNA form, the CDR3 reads TGTGCCAGCAACCGACAACGAGCTAACTATGGCTACACCTTC.

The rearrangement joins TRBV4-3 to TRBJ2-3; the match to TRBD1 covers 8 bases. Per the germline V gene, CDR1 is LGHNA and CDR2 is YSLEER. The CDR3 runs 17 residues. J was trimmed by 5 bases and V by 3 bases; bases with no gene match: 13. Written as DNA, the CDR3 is TGCGCCAGCAGCCATCTCAGGGGCAGGGGGCGCGTAGATACGCAGTATTTT. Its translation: CASSHLRGRGRVDTQYF.

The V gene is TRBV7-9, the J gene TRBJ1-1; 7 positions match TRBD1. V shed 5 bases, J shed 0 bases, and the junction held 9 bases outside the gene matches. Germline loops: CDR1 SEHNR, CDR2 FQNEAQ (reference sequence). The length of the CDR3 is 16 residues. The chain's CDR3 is CASSTRGGEMNTEAFF. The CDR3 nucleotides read TGTGCCAGCAGCACCAGGGGGGGGGAGATGAACACTGAAGCTTTCTTT.

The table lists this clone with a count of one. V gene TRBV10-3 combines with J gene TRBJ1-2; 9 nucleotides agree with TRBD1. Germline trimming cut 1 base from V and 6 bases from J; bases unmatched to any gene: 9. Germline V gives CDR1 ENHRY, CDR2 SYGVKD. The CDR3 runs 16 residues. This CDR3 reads CAISEFLPGQGHGYTF. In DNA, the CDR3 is TGTGCCATCAGTGAGTTCTTACCGGGACAGGGCCATGGCTACACCTTC.

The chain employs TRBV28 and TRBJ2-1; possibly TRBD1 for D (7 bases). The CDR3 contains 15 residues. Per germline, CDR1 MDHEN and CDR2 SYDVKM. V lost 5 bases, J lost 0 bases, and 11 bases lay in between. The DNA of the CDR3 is TGTGCCAGCAGTGGAGGGGGCGCCTCCTACAATGAGCAGTTCTTC. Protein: CASSGGGASYNEQFF. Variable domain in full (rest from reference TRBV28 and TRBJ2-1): DVKVTQSSRYLVKRTGEKVFLECVQDMDHENMFWYRQDPGLGLRLIYFSYDVKMKEKGDIPEGYSVSREKKERFSLILESASTNQTSMYLCASSGGGASYNEQFFGPGTRLTVL.

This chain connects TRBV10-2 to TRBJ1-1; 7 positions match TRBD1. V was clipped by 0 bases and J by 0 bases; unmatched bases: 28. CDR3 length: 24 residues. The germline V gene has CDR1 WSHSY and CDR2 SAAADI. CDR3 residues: CASSESPPQEGARGLHRMNTEAFF. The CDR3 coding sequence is TGCGCCAGCAGTGAGTCCCCCCCACAAGAGGGGGCAAGGGGGTTACATAGAATGAACACTGAAGCTTTCTTT.

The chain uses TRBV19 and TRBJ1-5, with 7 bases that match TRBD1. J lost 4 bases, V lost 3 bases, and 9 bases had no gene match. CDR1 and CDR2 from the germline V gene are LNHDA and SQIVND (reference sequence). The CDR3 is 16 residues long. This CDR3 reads CASSIMAGGANQPQHF. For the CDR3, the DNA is TGTGCCAGTAGTATCATGGCAGGGGGTGCAAATCAGCCCCAGCATTTT.

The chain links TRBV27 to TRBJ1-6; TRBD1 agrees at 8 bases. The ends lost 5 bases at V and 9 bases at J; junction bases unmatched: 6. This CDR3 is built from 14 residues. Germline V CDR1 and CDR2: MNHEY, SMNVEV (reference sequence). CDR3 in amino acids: CASSPRQGPSPLHF. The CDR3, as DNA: TGTGCCAGCAGTCCGCGACAGGGGCCTTCACCCCTCCACTTT.

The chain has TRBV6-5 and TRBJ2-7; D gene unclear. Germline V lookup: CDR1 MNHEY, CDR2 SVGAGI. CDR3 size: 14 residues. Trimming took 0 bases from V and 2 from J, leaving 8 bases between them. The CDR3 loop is CASSYSKMAYEQYF. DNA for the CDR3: TGTGCCAGCAGTTACTCGAAAATGGCCTACGAGCAGTACTTC.

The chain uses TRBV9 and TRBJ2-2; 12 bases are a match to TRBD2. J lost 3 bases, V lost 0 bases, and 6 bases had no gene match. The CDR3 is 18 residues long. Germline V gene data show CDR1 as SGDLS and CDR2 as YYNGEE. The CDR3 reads CASSVGLAGARDTGELFF. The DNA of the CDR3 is TGTGCCAGCAGCGTAGGACTAGCGGGGGCCAGGGACACCGGGGAGCTGTTTTTT.

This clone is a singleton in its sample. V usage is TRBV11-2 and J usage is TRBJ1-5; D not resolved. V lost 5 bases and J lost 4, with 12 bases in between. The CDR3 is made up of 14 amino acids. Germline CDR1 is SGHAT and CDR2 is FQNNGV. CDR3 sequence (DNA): TGTGCCAGCAGCGCCCCGGGCCGAAATCAGCCCCAGCATTTT. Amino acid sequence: CASSAPGRNQPQHF.

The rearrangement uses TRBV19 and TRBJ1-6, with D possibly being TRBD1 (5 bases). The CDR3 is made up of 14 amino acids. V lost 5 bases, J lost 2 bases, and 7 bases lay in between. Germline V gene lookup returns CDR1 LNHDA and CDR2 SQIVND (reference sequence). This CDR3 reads CASSSGPYNSPLHF. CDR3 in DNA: TGTGCCAGTAGTTCAGGGCCCTATAATTCACCCCTCCACTTT.

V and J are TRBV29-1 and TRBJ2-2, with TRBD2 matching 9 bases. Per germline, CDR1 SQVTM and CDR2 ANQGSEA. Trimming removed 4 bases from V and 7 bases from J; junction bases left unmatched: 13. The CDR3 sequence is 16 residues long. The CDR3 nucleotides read TGCAGCGTTGCGCAAGATCCGGGACTAGCTATCGGGGAGCTGTTTTTT. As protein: CSVAQDPGLAIGELFF.

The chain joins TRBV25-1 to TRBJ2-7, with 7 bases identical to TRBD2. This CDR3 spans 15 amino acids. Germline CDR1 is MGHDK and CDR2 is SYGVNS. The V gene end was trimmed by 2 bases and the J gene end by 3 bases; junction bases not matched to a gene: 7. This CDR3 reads CASSESGAGYYEQYF. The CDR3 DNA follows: TGTGCCAGCAGTGAAAGCGGGGCAGGGTACTACGAGCAGTACTTC.

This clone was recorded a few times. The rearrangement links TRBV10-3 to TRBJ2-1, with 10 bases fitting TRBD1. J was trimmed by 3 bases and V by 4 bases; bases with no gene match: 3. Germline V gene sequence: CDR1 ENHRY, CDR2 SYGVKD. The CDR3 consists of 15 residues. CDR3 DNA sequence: TGTGCCATCAGTGGACGGGACAGGGGCTACAATGAGCAGTTCTTC. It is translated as CAISGRDRGYNEQFF.

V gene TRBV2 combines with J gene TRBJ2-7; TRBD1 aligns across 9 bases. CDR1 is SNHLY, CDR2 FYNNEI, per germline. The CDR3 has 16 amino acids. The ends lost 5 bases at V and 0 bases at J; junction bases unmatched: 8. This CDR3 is CASSFYRGQGSYEQYF. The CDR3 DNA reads TGTGCCAGCAGTTTTTACAGGGGACAGGGCTCCTACGAGCAGTACTTC.

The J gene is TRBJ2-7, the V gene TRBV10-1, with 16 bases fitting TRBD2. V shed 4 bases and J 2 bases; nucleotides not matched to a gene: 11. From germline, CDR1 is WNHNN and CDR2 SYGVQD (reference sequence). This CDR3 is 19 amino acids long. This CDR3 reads CASSGDGTSGGAVPYEQYF. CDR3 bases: TGCGCCAGCAGTGGGGACGGGACTAGCGGGGGGGCCGTCCCCTACGAGCAGTACTTC.

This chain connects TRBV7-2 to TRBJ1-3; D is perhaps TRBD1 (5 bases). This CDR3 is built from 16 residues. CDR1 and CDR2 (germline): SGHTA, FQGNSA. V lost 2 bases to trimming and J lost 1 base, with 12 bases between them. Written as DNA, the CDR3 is TGTGCCAGCAGCTTAAGGGGTCGCCCTTCTGGAAACACCATATATTTT. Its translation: CASSLRGRPSGNTIYF. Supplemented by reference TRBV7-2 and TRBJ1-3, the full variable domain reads GAGVSQSPSNKVTEKGKDVELRCDPISGHTALYWYRQSLGQGLEFLIYFQGNSAPDKSGLPSDRFSAERTGGSVSTLTIQRTQQEDSAVYLCASSLRGRPSGNTIYFGEGSWLTVV.

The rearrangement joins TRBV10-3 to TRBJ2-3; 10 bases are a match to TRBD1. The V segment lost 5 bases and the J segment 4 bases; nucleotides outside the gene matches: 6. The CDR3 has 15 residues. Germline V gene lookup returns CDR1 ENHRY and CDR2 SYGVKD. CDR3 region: CAISTRDRGSDTQYF. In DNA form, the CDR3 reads TGTGCCATCAGTACCCGGGACAGGGGATCAGATACGCAGTATTTT.

The CDR3 here is CASSPFGPYGYTF. DNA of the CDR3: TGTGCCAGTAGTCCCTTTGGCCCCTATGGCTACACCTTC. The chain combines TRBV19 with TRBJ1-2; D unresolved. CDR1 is LNHDA, CDR2 SQIVND, per germline (reference sequence). The CDR3 spans 13 residues. V gave up 5 bases and J gave up 4 bases, with 11 bases separating them. The variable domain in full, with the rest retrieved from reference TRBV19 and TRBJ1-2, is DGGITQSPKYLFRKEGQNVTLSCEQNLNHDAMYWYRQDPGQGLRLIYYSQIVNDFQKGDIAEGYSVSREKKESFPLTVTSAQKNPTAFYLCASSPFGPYGYTFGSGTRLTVV.

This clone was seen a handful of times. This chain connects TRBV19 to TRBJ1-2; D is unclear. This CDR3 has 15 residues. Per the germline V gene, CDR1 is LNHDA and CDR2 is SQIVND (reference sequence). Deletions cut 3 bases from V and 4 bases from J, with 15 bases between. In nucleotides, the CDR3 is TGTGCCAGTAGTATGGGTGATAGGTCCACCTATGGCTACACCTTC. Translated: CASSMGDRSTYGYTF.

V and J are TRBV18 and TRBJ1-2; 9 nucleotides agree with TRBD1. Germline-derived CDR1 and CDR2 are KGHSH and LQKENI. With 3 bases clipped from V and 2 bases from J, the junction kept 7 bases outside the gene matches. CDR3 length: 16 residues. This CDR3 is CASSPQNRGLNYGYTF. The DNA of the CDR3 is TGTGCCAGCTCACCGCAAAACAGGGGGCTGAACTATGGCTACACCTTC. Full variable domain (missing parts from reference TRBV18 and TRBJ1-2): NAGVMQNPRHLVRRRGQEARLRCSPMKGHSHVYWYRQLPEEGLKFMVYLQKENIIDESGMPKERFSAEFPKEGPSILRIQQVVRGDSAAYFCASSPQNRGLNYGYTFGSGTRLTVV.

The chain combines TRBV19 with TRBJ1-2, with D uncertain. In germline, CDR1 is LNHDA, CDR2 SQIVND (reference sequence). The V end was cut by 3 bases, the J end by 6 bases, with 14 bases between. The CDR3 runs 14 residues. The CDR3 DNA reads TGTGCCAGTAGTATCGAAGGGAAGAACAATGGCTACACCTTC. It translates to CASSIEGKNNGYTF. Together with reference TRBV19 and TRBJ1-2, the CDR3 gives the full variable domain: DGGITQSPKYLFRKEGQNVTLSCEQNLNHDAMYWYRQDPGQGLRLIYYSQIVNDFQKGDIAEGYSVSREKKESFPLTVTSAQKNPTAFYLCASSIEGKNNGYTFGSGTRLTVV.

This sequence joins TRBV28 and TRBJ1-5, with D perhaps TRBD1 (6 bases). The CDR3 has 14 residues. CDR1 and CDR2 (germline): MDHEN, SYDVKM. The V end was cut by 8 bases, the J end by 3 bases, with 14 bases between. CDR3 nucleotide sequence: TGTGCCAGCCGGGGAGGACAGATCAATCAGCCCCAGCATTTT. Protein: CASRGGQINQPQHF.

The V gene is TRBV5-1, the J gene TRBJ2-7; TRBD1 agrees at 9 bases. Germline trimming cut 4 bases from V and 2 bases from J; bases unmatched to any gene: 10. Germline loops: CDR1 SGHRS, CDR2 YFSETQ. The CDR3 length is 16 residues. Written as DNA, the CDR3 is TGCGCCAGCAGCCCGGATTCTGGACAGGGGACCTACGAGCAGTACTTC. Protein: CASSPDSGQGTYEQYF.

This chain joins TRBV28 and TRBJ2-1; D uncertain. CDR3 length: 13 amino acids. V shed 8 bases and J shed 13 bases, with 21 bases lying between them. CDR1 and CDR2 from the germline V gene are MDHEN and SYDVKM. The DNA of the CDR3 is TGTGCCAGCCACCCCCGGGCTGATCGTGGTCAGTTCTTC. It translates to CASHPRADRGQFF. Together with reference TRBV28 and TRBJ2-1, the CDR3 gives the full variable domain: DVKVTQSSRYLVKRTGEKVFLECVQDMDHENMFWYRQDPGLGLRLIYFSYDVKMKEKGDIPEGYSVSREKKERFSLILESASTNQTSMYLCASHPRADRGQFFGPGTRLTVL.

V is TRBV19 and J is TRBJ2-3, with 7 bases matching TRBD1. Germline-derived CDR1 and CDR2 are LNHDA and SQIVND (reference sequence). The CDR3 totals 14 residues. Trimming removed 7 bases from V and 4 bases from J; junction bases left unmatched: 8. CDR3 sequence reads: CASKEGAYSDTQYF. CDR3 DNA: TGTGCCAGTAAAGAGGGGGCGTACTCAGATACGCAGTATTTT.

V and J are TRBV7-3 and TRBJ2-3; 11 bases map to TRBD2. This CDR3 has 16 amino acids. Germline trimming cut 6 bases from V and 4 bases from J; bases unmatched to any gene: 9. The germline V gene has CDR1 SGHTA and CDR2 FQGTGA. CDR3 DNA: TGTGCCAGCAGTAGAGGACTAGCGGGCGGAGCAGATACGCAGTATTTT. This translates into CASSRGLAGGADTQYF. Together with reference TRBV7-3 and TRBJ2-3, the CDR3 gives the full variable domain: GAGVSQTPSNKVTEKGKYVELRCDPISGHTALYWYRQSLGQGPEFLIYFQGTGAADDSGLPNDRFFAVRPEGSVSTLKIQRTERGDSAVYLCASSRGLAGGADTQYFGPGTRLTVL.